The 5 T cell receptor beta chains below all came from one sample that was sequenced in a study of T cell responses to AZD1222 COVID-19 vaccine. Sequenced by immunoSEQ multiplex PCR; TCRdb stores in-frame clones only, minus some. The sample yields fewer than 200,000 clones, 85% to 95% seen once. Sample: peripheral blood, taken on day 0 of AZD1222 vaccination. The receptors were gathered from an adult in good health.

The V gene is TRBV7-9, the J gene TRBJ2-1, with D tentatively TRBD1 (6 bases). The V gene's germline CDR1 is SEHNR and CDR2 FQNEAQ (reference sequence). The CDR3 has 12 residues. The ends were cut back, 3 bases at V and 12 bases at J, with 12 bases in the middle. The CDR3 DNA is TGTGCCAGCAGCTTTCAGGGGTTTGGGCAGTTCTTC. Translation gives CASSFQGFGQFF.

The J gene is TRBJ1-5, the V gene TRBV3-1 (or the pseudogene TRBV3-2); TRBD1 might be the D (5 bases). Germline V gene data show CDR1 as LGHDT and CDR2 as YNNKEL (reference sequence). With 1 base removed from V and 5 bases from J, the gap between germline ends came to 9 bases. CDR3 length: 14 residues. CDR3 DNA: TGTGCCAGCAGCCAAGTCGTCAGGGATCAGCCCCAGCATTTT. Residues: CASSQVVRDQPQHF.

The chain employs TRBV6-2 or TRBV6-3 and TRBJ2-1; D remains unclear. The CDR3 covers 14 residues. Trimming pared 6 bases from V and 0 bases from J, leaving 9 bases between. Germline lookup yields CDR1 MNHEY and CDR2 SVGEGT. CDR3 region: CASSLQSSYNEQFF. The CDR3 DNA reads TGTGCCAGCAGCCTACAGAGCTCCTACAATGAGCAGTTCTTC.

This chain connects TRBV7-2 to TRBJ1-5; unclear D gene. The CDR3 is 14 residues long. Trimming removed 5 bases from V and 9 bases from J, with 17 bases in between. CDR1 is SGHTA, CDR2 FQGNSA, per germline. CDR3 loop: CASSLQNAQRPQHF. The DNA for the CDR3 is TGTGCCAGCAGCCTTCAAAATGCGCAACGGCCCCAGCATTTT.

This chain joins TRBV4-1 and TRBJ1-2, with 10 nucleotides matching TRBD1. Germline V gene data show CDR1 as MGHRA and CDR2 as YSYEKL. V dropped 1 base and J dropped 1; count of bases not matched to a gene: 3. The length of the CDR3 is 16 residues. This CDR3 reads CASSQAGQGGNYGYTF. CDR3 nucleotides: TGCGCCAGCAGCCAAGCCGGACAGGGGGGTAACTATGGCTACACCTTC.